The clone carrying this T cell receptor (beta chain) was counted many times. Its antigen is still unknown. These data originate in a study of T-cell memory formation after mild COVID-19. Study overall: Among the donors, TCR clusters were largely specific to each donor.

The germline gives CDR1 SGHTA, CDR2 FQGNSA. The CDR3 sequence is 14 residues long. The V gene lost 5 bases and the J gene lost 5 bases, with 12 bases spanning the gap. Broader study findings: Balance between CD4 and CD8 was seen in clones contracting day 15 to 85, and a CD4+ lean was seen in later expanders. Shrinking CD4+ clones were chiefly CM and EM; CD8+ ones were chiefly EMRA. For second-wave clones that peaked at day 37, SARS-CoV-2 specificity went unverified.

Using its own MiXCR run on the 5' RACE reads, TCRdb lists one record per CDR3 protein. Of hundreds of thousands of distinct CDR3 sequences in the sample, 25% to 30% are singletons; the top ten hold 13%. Sequencing was carried out using PBMCs or a T cell subset sorted from them (not recorded which). This chain links TRBV7-2 with TRBJ2-2, with D tentatively TRBD1 or TRBD2 (5 bases each). The TCR sequence derives from an adult woman who had mild COVID-19 (a few samples of this study predate the infection). Cell type and time point are not known. For the CDR3, the DNA is TGTGCCAGCAGCCTCCTGGGGGTTACCGGGGAGCTGTTTTTT. Amino acid sequence: CASSLLGVTGELFF.